The 21 T cell receptor beta chains below were found in one sample sequenced in a study of CD8+CD57+ T cells in acquired aplastic anemia. For CDR3 and TCR beta VDJ profiling, genomic DNA was the template used. TCRdb analysed the reads with MiXCR anew, one entry per CDR3 protein. The sample has some 160,000 distinct CDR3 sequences; less than 60% are singletons. By flow cytometry, patients selected for sequencing had shown an expansion of CD8+CD57+ cells. Sample: sorted CD4+, CD8+, or CD8+CD57+ T cells (not recorded which) from PBMCs. The receptors were gathered from a human donor with aplastic anemia.

CDR3 sequence: CSAITTGAEAFF. The CDR3 DNA sequence: TGCAGTGCTATCACTACGGGAGCTGAAGCTTTCTTT. The chain uses TRBV20-1 and TRBJ1-1; D call uncertain. Trimming took off 4 bases at V and 6 bases at J, with 12 bases between the two ends. Germline V gene data show CDR1 as DFQATT and CDR2 as SNEGSKA (reference sequence). This CDR3 spans 12 amino acids.

The chain couples TRBV25-1 to TRBJ2-5; TRBD2 agrees at 7 bases. The CDR3 consists of 13 residues. Per germline, CDR1 MGHDK and CDR2 SYGVNS. V lost 9 bases to trimming and J lost 2 bases; unmatched junction nucleotides: 6. The CDR3 reads CASTPGLQETQYF. The CDR3 region has the DNA TGTGCCAGTACCCCGGGACTACAAGAGACCCAGTACTTC.

This chain connects TRBV29-1 to TRBJ1-2; TRBD1 agrees at 7 bases. There are 13 residues in the CDR3. The germline CDR1 and CDR2 sequences are SQVTM and ANQGSEA. V lost 0 bases, J lost 2 bases, and 0 bases stayed unmatched. In nucleotides, the CDR3 is TGCAGCGTTGAAGAGGGACAGAACTATGGCTACACCTTC. It specifies CSVEEGQNYGYTF.

This clonotype was recorded once. V and J are TRBV29-1 and TRBJ1-1; D is unclear. With 6 bases removed from V and 4 bases from J, the gap between germline ends came to 12 bases. CDR1 is SQVTM, CDR2 ANQGSEA, per germline. This CDR3 is 12 amino acids long. Here the CDR3 reads CSVSPTGTEAFF. The CDR3 nucleotides are TGCAGCGTCTCGCCCACGGGCACTGAAGCTTTCTTT. The full variable domain, with the rest looked up from reference TRBV29-1 and TRBJ1-1, is SAVISQKPSRDICQRGTSLTIQCQVDSQVTMMFWYRQQPGQSLTLIATANQGSEATYESGFVIDKFPISRPNLTFSTLTVSNMSPEDSSIYLCSVSPTGTEAFFGQGTRLTVV.

CDR3 region: CATSRDVGGSTDTQYF. In nucleotides, the CDR3 is TGTGCCACCAGCAGAGATGTCGGGGGGAGCACAGATACGCAGTATTTT. The V call is TRBV15, the J call TRBJ2-3; 7 bases fit TRBD2. The CDR3 spans 16 residues. The V gene end was trimmed by 0 bases and the J gene end by 0 bases; junction bases not matched to a gene: 3. Germline-derived CDR1 and CDR2 are LNHNV and YYDKDF (reference sequence).

The table lists this clonotype with many counts. This chain links TRBV12-3 or TRBV12-4 with TRBJ2-5, with D perhaps being TRBD1 or TRBD2 (5 bases each). The CDR3 runs to 11 residues. Trimming shortened V by 6 bases and J by 11 bases, and 13 bases separated the two germline ends. CDR3 amino acids: CASSPGRPQYF. CDR3 nucleotide sequence: TGTGCCAGCAGCCCGGGACGGCCACAGTACTTC.

The chain carries TRBV7-2 and TRBJ1-3; D is uncertain. Germline lookup yields CDR1 SGHTA and CDR2 FQGNSA. V was cut by 1 base and J by 4 bases, with 5 bases left in between. The CDR3 is 13 residues long. The CDR3 spells CASSLETGNTIYF. The CDR3 coding sequence is TGTGCCAGCAGCTTAGAAACGGGAAACACCATATATTTT.

This clonotype was seen many times. This may be a read error, as it is one base from a much larger clone. The J gene is TRBJ1-4, the V gene TRBV15; D remains unclear. Per the germline V gene, CDR1 is LNHNV and CDR2 is YYDKDF (reference sequence). The CDR3 contains 15 residues. V shed 1 base and J shed 3 bases, with 9 bases lying between them. CDR3 DNA sequence: TGTGCCACCAGCAGAGGTGAACGGGCTAATGAAAAACTGTTTTTT. Amino acids: CATSRGERANEKLFF.

Details on this clonotype: A read error may be the cause here, since a much bigger clone is one base away. The chain combines TRBV5-1 with TRBJ2-5; TRBD1 matches 7 bases. CDR3 length: 13 residues. CDR1 SGHRS and CDR2 YFSETQ come from the germline V gene. DNA of the CDR3: TGCGCCAGCAGCTCGACAGGGTTGGAGACCCAGTGCTTC. It encodes CASSSTGLETQCF.

This clonotype was seen more than once but under ten times. This CDR3 is CATSSQDRADTEAFF. The CDR3 region has the DNA TGTGCCACCAGCAGCCAGGACAGGGCGGACACTGAAGCTTTCTTT. The J gene is TRBJ1-1, the V gene TRBV15, with 8 bases aligning to TRBD1. The CDR3 loop spans 15 amino acids. V lost 3 bases, J lost 3 bases, and 6 bases stayed unmatched. Germline V gene lookup returns CDR1 LNHNV and CDR2 YYDKDF (reference sequence).

The V and J genes are TRBV25-1 and TRBJ2-2, with TRBD1 as a possible D gene (5 bases). Germline assignment: CDR1 MGHDK and CDR2 SYGVNS. The CDR3 extends over 16 amino acids. The V and J ends lost 8 bases and 0 bases respectively, with 16 bases between them. The CDR3 region has the DNA TGTGCCAGCCTGTTGAGTGGACATTCGAACACCGGGGAGCTGTTTTTT. Its translation: CASLLSGHSNTGELFF.

This clonotype was recorded at least ten times. The chain has TRBV7-2 and TRBJ1-2, with 9 bases lining up with TRBD1. Germline V gene sequence: CDR1 SGHTA, CDR2 FQGNSA. The junction had 6 bases not matched to a gene; V was cut back by 2 bases and J by 8 bases. The CDR3 runs 14 residues. CDR3 in DNA: TGTGCCAGCAGCTTACAACAGGGGGCTTGGGGCTACACCTTC. Translation: CASSLQQGAWGYTF.

The sample holds one count of this clonotype. V is TRBV7-8 and J is TRBJ1-2; 7 bases align to TRBD1. The trim removed 1 base at V and 6 bases at J, leaving 8 bases unmatched. The CDR3 contains 15 residues. The germline V gene encodes CDR1 SGHVS and CDR2 FQNEAQ. The CDR3 sequence is CASSLETGRLDGYTF. In DNA form, the CDR3 reads TGTGCCAGCAGCTTAGAGACAGGGAGGTTAGATGGCTACACCTTC.

Only a few counts were recorded for this clonotype. The chain carries TRBV20-1 and TRBJ1-6, with D possibly matching TRBD1 (6 bases). Germline V gives CDR1 DFQATT, CDR2 SNEGSKA (reference sequence). CDR3 size: 17 residues. The V end was cut by 1 base, the J end by 9 bases, with 22 bases between. In nucleotides, the CDR3 is TGCAGTGCTAGAGGATATAGGGGTCGTCAGGGGTCTTCACCCCTCCACTTT. Its protein product is CSARGYRGRQGSSPLHF.

The V gene is TRBV2, the J gene TRBJ1-6; unclear D gene. The germline V gene has CDR1 SNHLY and CDR2 FYNNEI. This CDR3 has 15 amino acids. Trimming left V 7 bases short and J 5 bases short, with 15 bases between. CDR3 bases: TGTGCCAGCATTCCAGACGGACCTAATAATTCACCCCTCCACTTT. It encodes CASIPDGPNNSPLHF. Full variable domain (rest looked up from reference TRBV2 and TRBJ1-6): EPEVTQTPSHQVTQMGQEVILRCVPISNHLYFYWYRQILGQKVEFLVSFYNNEISEKSEIFDDQFSVERPDGSNFTLKIRSTKLEDSAMYFCASIPDGPNNSPLHFGNGTRLTVT.

In its sample, this clonotype was seen a few times. The chain joins TRBV5-1 to TRBJ1-1; D uncertain. This CDR3 comprises 12 residues. Germline V gene sequence: CDR1 SGHRS, CDR2 YFSETQ. Trimming removed 4 bases at V and 7 bases at J, with 11 bases between. The CDR3 here is CASSRVYNEAFF. The CDR3 region has the DNA TGCGCCAGCAGCCGAGTGTACAATGAAGCTTTCTTT.

The rearrangement joins TRBV15 to TRBJ2-5, with 13 bases that match TRBD2. Germline values: CDR1 LNHNV, CDR2 YYDKDF (reference sequence). CDR3 length: 17 amino acids. V lost 1 base to trimming and J lost 5 bases; unmatched junction nucleotides: 7. CDR3 loop: CATSRGGLAGVGETQYF. The CDR3 bases are TGTGCCACCAGCAGAGGAGGACTAGCGGGGGTTGGGGAGACCCAGTACTTC.

Concerning this clonotype: One end of the junction varies from germline; a read error may be responsible. The V gene is TRBV10-3, the J gene TRBJ2-3; D is unclear. The CDR3 has 14 residues. CDR1 ENHRY and CDR2 SYGVKD come from the germline V gene. The CDR3 here is CPTSDFPLTDTQYF. The CDR3, as DNA: TGTCCCACCAGTGATTTCCCCCTTACAGATACGCAGTATTTC.

This clonotype has just a few counts. V and J are TRBV2 and TRBJ1-2; D is possibly TRBD1 (5 bases). Per the germline V gene, CDR1 is SNHLY and CDR2 is FYNNEI. Trimming stripped 4 bases from V and 0 bases from J, with 12 bases between. The CDR3 has 15 amino acids. CDR3 sequence: CASSVARQTNYGYTF. The CDR3, as DNA: TGTGCCAGCAGTGTGGCTCGACAGACTAACTATGGCTACACCTTC.

The chain couples TRBV5-6 to TRBJ2-7; 9 nucleotides line up with TRBD1. The V segment lost 4 bases and the J segment 3 bases; nucleotides outside the gene matches: 8. The CDR3 runs to 15 residues. Looked up from germline, CDR1 is SGHDT and CDR2 is YYEEEE. CDR3 bases: TGTGCCAGCAGCCCACCTGGGACAGGGATCTACGAGCAGTACTTC. This encodes CASSPPGTGIYEQYF.

CDR3 bases: TGTGCCAGCACGCCCCTGGGCTATGGCTACACCTTC. Translating gives CASTPLGYGYTF. This chain connects TRBV6-2 or TRBV6-3 to TRBJ1-2; D is undetermined. The germline V gene has CDR1 MNHEY and CDR2 SVGEGT. This CDR3 contains 12 residues. With 7 bases removed from V and 4 bases from J, the gap between germline ends came to 10 bases.